Reported below is one T cell receptor beta chain. The antigen remains unidentified. This specimen comes from a study of T cells in localized non-small cell lung cancer. Study outcomes and limitations: Among the tissues sampled, uninvolved adjacent lung had the highest T cell clonality, above tumor.

Profiling relied on immunoSEQ multiplex PCR, and the TCRdb table lists in-frame clones only, not all of them. The sample gives tens of thousands of clones, approximately 80% of which show up once; 8% to 10% is in the top ten. The material sequenced was peripheral blood, taken before any cancer treatment. This TCR was recovered from a female donor over 55 with stage I lung adenocarcinoma.

CDR3 region: CASSLEGSFYNEQFF. In nucleotides, the CDR3 is TGTGCCAGCAGCTTAGAGGGTAGTTTCTACAATGAGCAGTTCTTC. The chain joins TRBV11-2 to TRBJ2-1; D uncertain. V lost 0 bases and J lost 3, with 9 bases in between. The CDR3 is 15 amino acids. The germline CDR1 and CDR2 sequences are SGHAT and FQNNGV.